The sequence of this TCR beta chain was determined in a study of blood T cell repertoires in COVID-19. Overall study: PBMCs, B-cell-depleted T cells, or T cells were the source of the cDNA or gDNA that made up the material.

This CDR3 contains 16 residues. Germline V gives CDR1 KGHSH, CDR2 LQKENI. V was pared by 4 bases and J by 6 bases, with 12 bases of the junction left unmatched. Measured with immunoSEQ multiplex PCR; TCRdb has only the in-frame clones, and not every one. The profile covers tens of thousands of clones, with roughly 80% appearing a single time and roughly 13% taken by the ten largest. The genes are TRBV18 and TRBJ2-7; 10 nucleotides agree with TRBD1. Sequencing was done on a sample of peripheral blood. This clonotype was sampled from a human donor with acute or convalescent COVID-19. The donor label of this sample is uncertain. The CDR3: CASSQRPGTGEGEQYF. The CDR3 DNA follows: TGTGCCAGCTCACAAAGGCCGGGGACAGGGGAGGGCGAGCAGTACTTC.